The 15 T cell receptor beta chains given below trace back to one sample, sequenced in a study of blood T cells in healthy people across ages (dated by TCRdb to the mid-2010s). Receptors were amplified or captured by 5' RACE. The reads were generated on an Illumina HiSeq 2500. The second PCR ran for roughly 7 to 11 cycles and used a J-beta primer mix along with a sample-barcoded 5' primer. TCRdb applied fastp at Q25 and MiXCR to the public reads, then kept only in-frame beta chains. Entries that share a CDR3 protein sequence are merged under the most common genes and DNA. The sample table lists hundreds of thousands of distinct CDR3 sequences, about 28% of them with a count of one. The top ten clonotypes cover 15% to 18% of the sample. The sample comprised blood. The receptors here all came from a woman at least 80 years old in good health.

The CDR3 region has the DNA TGTGCCAGCAGCGAGAAATACGAGCAGTACTTC. It encodes CASSEKYEQYF. The chain recombines TRBV7-2 with TRBJ2-7; no firm D call. The CDR3 covers 11 residues. Germline values: CDR1 SGHTA, CDR2 FQGNSA. V was clipped by 5 bases and J by 4 bases, with 6 bases between them.

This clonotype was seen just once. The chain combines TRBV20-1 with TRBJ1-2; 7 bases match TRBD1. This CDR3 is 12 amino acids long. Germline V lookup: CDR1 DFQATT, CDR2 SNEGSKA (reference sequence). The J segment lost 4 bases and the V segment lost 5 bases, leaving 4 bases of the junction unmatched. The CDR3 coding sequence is TGCAGTGCTGGGACAGTGGCCTATGGCTACACCTTC. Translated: CSAGTVAYGYTF.

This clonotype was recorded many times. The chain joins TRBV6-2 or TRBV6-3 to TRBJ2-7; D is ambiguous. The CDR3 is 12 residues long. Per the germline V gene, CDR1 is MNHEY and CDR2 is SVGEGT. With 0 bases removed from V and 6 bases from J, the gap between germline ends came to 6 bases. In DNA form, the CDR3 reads TGTGCCAGCAGTTACTCGATTGGCGAGCAGTACTTC. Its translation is CASSYSIGEQYF.

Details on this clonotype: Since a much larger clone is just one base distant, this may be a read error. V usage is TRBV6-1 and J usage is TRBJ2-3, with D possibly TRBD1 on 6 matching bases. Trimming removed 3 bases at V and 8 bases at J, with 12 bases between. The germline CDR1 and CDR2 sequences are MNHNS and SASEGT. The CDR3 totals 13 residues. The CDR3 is CASSDQGGPTQYF. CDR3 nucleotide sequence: TGTGCCAGCAGTGACCAAGGGGGACCTACGCAGTATTTT.

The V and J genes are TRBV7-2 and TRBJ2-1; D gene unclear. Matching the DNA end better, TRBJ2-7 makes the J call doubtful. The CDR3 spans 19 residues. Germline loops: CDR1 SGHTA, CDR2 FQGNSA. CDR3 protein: CASSFVFWFADSSYNGQYF. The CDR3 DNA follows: TGTGCCAGCAGCTTCGTTTTCTGGTTTGCGGATAGCTCCTACAATGGGCAGTACTTC.

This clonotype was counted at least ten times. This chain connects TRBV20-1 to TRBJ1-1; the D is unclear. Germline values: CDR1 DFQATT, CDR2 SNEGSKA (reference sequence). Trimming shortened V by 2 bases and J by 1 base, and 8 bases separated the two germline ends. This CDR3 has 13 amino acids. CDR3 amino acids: CSARSSENTEAFF. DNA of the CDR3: TGCAGTGCTAGATCATCGGAGAACACTGAAGCTTTCTTT.

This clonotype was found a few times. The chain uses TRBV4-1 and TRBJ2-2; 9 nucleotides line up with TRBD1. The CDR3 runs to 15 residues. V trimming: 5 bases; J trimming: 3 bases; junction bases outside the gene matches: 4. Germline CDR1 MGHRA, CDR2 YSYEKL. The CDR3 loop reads CASSTGTGYTGELFF. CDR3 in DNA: TGCGCCAGCAGCACCGGGACAGGGTACACCGGGGAGCTGTTTTTT.

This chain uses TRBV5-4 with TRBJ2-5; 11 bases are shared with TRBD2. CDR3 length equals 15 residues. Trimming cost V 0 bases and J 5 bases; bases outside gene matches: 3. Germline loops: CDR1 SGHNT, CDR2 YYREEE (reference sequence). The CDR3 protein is CASSLGLAGWETQYF. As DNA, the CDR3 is TGTGCCAGCAGCTTGGGACTAGCGGGGTGGGAGACCCAGTACTTC.

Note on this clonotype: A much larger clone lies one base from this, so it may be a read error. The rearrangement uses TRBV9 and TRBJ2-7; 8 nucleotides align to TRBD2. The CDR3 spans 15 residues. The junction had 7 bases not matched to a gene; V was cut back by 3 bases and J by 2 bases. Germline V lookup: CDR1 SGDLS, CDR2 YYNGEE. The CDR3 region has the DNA TGTGCCAGCAGCGCCGGACCAGCGGGGGCCTACGAGCAGTACTTC. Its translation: CASSAGPAGAYEQYF.

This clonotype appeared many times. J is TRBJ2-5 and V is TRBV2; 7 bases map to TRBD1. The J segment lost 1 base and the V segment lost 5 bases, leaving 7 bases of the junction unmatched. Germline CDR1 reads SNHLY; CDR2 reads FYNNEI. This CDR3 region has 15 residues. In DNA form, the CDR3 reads TGTGCCAGCAGTCCTCGGACAGGTGTCCAAGAGACCCAGTACTTC. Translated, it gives CASSPRTGVQETQYF.

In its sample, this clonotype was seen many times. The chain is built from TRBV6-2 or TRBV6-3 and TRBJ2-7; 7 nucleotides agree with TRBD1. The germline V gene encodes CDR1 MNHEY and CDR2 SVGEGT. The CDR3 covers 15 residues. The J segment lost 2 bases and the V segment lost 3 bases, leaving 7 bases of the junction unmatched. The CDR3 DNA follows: TGTGCCAGCAGTTATATCGGGACAGTTACCTACGAGCAGTACTTC. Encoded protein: CASSYIGTVTYEQYF.

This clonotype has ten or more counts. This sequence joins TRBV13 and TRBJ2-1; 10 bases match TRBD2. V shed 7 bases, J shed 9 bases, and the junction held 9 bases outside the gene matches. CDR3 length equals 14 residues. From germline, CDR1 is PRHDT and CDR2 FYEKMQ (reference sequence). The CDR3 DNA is TGTGCCAGCACATCAGCGGGGGGGCCAGGTGAGCAGTTCTTC. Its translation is CASTSAGGPGEQFF.

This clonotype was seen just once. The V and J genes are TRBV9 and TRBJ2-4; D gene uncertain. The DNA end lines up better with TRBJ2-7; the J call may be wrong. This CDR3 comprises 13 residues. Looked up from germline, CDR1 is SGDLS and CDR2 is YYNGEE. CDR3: CASSVSPTYEQYF. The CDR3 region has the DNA TGTGCCAGCAGCGTAAGTCCCACCTACGAGCAGTACTTC.

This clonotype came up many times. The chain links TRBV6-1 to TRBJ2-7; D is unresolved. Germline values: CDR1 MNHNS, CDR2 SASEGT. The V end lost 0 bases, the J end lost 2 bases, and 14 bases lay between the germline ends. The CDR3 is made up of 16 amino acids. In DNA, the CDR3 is TGTGCCAGCAGTGAAGCGCTTTCCGGCGCCACCTACGAGCAGTACTTC. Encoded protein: CASSEALSGATYEQYF.

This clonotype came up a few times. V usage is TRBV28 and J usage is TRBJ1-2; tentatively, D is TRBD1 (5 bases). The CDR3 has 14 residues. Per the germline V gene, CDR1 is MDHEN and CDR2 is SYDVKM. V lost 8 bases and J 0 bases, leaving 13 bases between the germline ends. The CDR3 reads CASGPGSSNYGYTF. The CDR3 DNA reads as TGTGCCAGCGGACCAGGGTCTTCTAACTATGGCTACACCTTC.